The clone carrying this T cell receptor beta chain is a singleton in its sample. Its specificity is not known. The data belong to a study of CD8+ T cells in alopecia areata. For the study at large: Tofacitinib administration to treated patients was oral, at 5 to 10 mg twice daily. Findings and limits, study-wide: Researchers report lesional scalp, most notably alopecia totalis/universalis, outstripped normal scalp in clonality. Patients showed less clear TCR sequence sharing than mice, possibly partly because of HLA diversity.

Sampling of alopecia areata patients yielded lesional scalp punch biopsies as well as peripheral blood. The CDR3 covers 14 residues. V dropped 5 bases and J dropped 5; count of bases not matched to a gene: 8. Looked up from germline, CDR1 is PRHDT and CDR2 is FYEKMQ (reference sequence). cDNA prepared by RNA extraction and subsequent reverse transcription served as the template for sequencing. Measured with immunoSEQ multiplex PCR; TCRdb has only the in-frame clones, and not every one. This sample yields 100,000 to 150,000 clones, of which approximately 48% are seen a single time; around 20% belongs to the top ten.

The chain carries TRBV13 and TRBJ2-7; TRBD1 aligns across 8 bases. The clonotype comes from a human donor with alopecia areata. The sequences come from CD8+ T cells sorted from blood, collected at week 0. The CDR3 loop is CASSASDRADEQYF. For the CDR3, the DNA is TGTGCCAGCAGCGCGTCGGACAGGGCGGACGAGCAGTACTTC.